This TCR beta chain originates from a study of radiation and T cells in renal cell carcinoma. For the study at large: Nephrectomy followed 15 Gy stereotactic body radiation by 4 weeks. Study findings and constraints: From baseline, blood top tumor clonotypes peaked at 2 weeks post-radiation.

Regarding time point: blood 2 weeks post-SBRT. Described treatment: 15 Gy SBRT to primary tumor, nephrectomy 4 weeks later. Serial blood draws occurred at baseline and 2 and 4 weeks post-SBRT. In regard to this clone: As yet, its antigen is unknown.

The CDR3 extends over 13 amino acids. V was pared by 4 bases and J by 5 bases, with 12 bases between. Looked up from germline, CDR1 is GTSNPN and CDR2 is SVGIG (reference sequence). Profiling relied on immunoSEQ multiplex PCR, and the TCRdb table lists in-frame clones only, not all of them. Of around 26,000 clones listed, about 84% are singletons. This clonotype originated in a man between 60 and 75 years old with renal cell carcinoma. The rearrangement uses TRBV30 and TRBJ2-1; D call uncertain. The material was blood, obtained from a patient whose treatment included radiotherapy and nephrectomy. The CDR3 loop is CAWTVTMDNEQFF. The CDR3 DNA reads TGTGCCTGGACCGTTACAATGGACAATGAGCAGTTCTTC.